This passage covers 20 T cell receptor beta chains from one sample sequenced in a study of early T cells in non-severe SARS-CoV-2 infection. MiXCR, applied by TCRdb to the 5' RACE reads, yields one record per CDR3 protein. Found here are about 77,000 distinct CDR3 sequences, less than 20% of them singletons; the top ten hold about 3.1%. Sequencing was carried out using whole blood. These receptor sequences come from an adult who was a healthcare worker with PCR-confirmed SARS-CoV-2 infection or an uninfected control (not recorded which).

The rearrangement joins TRBV7-2 to TRBJ2-5; 9 bases are shared with TRBD1. Germline CDR1 and CDR2: SGHTA and FQGNSA. With 5 bases clipped from V and 2 bases from J, the junction kept 3 bases outside the gene matches. CDR3 length: 14 residues. CDR3 nucleotides: TGTGCCAGCAGCAGAGACAGGGGGCAAGAGACCCAGTACTTC. This encodes CASSRDRGQETQYF.

The sample holds a few counts of this clonotype. The chain couples TRBV4-2 to TRBJ2-1; 7 bases agree with TRBD2. CDR3 length equals 13 residues. Per germline, CDR1 LGHNA and CDR2 YNFKEQ. The ends lost 2 bases at V and 12 bases at J; junction bases unmatched: 7. CDR3 nucleotides: TGTGCCAGCAGCCAACGACTAGCCGAGGGGCAGTTCTTC. Translated, it gives CASSQRLAEGQFF.

The table lists this clonotype with a few counts. The V and J genes are TRBV12-3 or TRBV12-4 and TRBJ2-5, with D hard to call. Trimming removed 6 bases at V and 5 bases at J, with 13 bases between. This CDR3 is built from 13 residues. The CDR3 DNA sequence: TGTGCCAGCAGCCCCTATTCTGGGGAGACCCAGTACTTC. Translating it yields CASSPYSGETQYF.

This clonotype was seen only a few times. The chain employs TRBV4-1 and TRBJ2-2, with 13 bases aligning to TRBD2. The V gene end was trimmed by 3 bases and the J gene end by 3 bases; junction bases not matched to a gene: 4. There are 17 residues in the CDR3. Per germline, CDR1 MGHRA and CDR2 YSYEKL. CDR3 coding DNA: TGCGCCAGCAGCCAGATTGGACTAGCGGGGGACACCGGGGAGCTGTTTTTT. Encoded protein: CASSQIGLAGDTGELFF.

The chain joins TRBV11-3 to TRBJ2-7; perhaps TRBD1 as D (7 bases). CDR3 size: 14 residues. Germline V gene data show CDR1 as SGHNT and CDR2 as YENEEA. V shed 3 bases and J shed 3 bases, with 12 bases lying between them. In DNA, the CDR3 is TGTGCCAGCAGCTTGCGGGACAGTAACTACGAGCAGTACTTC. Translated: CASSLRDSNYEQYF. Complete variable domain (other parts from reference TRBV11-3 and TRBJ2-7): EAGVVQSPRYKIIEKKQPVAFWCNPISGHNTLYWYLQNLGQGPELLIRYENEEAVDDSQLPKDRFSAERLKGVDSTLKIQPAELGDSAVYLCASSLRDSNYEQYFGPGTRLTVT.

The V and J genes are TRBV7-2 and TRBJ2-7, with a possible D match to TRBD1 (6 bases). Germline V lookup: CDR1 SGHTA, CDR2 FQGNSA. V was clipped by 6 bases and J by 5 bases, with 14 bases between them. This CDR3 comprises 13 residues. The CDR3 here is CASRGHNGDEQYF. In DNA, the CDR3 is TGTGCCAGCAGGGGACACAACGGGGACGAGCAGTACTTC.

This clonotype showed up just a few times. V and J are TRBV4-1 and TRBJ2-7; 10 nucleotides match TRBD2. V lost 4 bases and J lost 3; bases outside the gene matches: 3. Germline CDR1 reads MGHRA; CDR2 reads YSYEKL. This CDR3 has 14 residues. The CDR3 coding sequence is TGCGCCAGCAGCCTGGGACTAGCGAACTACGAGCAGTACTTC. Encoded protein: CASSLGLANYEQYF.

This clonotype was counted a few times. The V gene is TRBV2, the J gene TRBJ2-7, with TRBD2 matching over 7 bases. Germline V gene sequence: CDR1 SNHLY, CDR2 FYNNEI. The CDR3 spans 15 residues. J was trimmed by 6 bases and V by 2 bases; bases with no gene match: 10. In DNA form, the CDR3 reads TGTGCCAGCAGTGAAAGAGCGGGGATCCTCTCCGAGCAGTACTTC. Residues: CASSERAGILSEQYF. Using reference TRBV2 and TRBJ2-7 for the parts outside the CDR3, the full variable domain is EPEVTQTPSHQVTQMGQEVILRCVPISNHLYFYWYRQILGQKVEFLVSFYNNEISEKSEIFDDQFSVERPDGSNFTLKIRSTKLEDSAMYFCASSERAGILSEQYFGPGTRLTVT.

The rearrangement links TRBV7-8 to TRBJ1-2; 8 bases are shared with TRBD1. Trimming took 3 bases from V and 4 from J; bases not matched to a gene: 1. Germline V gene lookup returns CDR1 SGHVS and CDR2 FQNEAQ. The CDR3 covers 13 residues. The CDR3 reads CASSLTGAYGYTF. The CDR3 DNA reads TGTGCCAGCAGCTTGACAGGGGCCTATGGCTACACCTTC.

V and J are TRBV6-2 or TRBV6-3 and TRBJ2-7; D remains unclear. V gave up 8 bases and J gave up 2 bases, with 16 bases separating them. CDR3 length equals 14 residues. Germline CDR1 MNHEY, CDR2 SVGEGT. CDR3 DNA sequence: TGTGCCAGCCAGAGGACCCTCGCCGCCTACGAGCAGTACTTC. Translation: CASQRTLAAYEQYF.

This clonotype appeared a few times. In nucleotides, the CDR3 is TGTGCCAGCAGCTTGGATGCTATCGGTGAAGCTTTCTTT. Amino acid sequence: CASSLDAIGEAFF. This chain uses TRBV13 with TRBJ1-1; no clear D. The V and J ends lost 3 bases and 7 bases respectively, with 12 bases between them. This CDR3 has 13 amino acids. Germline assignment: CDR1 PRHDT and CDR2 FYEKMQ (reference sequence). Combining the CDR3 with reference TRBV13 and TRBJ1-1 gives the whole variable domain AAGVIQSPRHLIKEKRETATLKCYPIPRHDTVYWYQQGPGQDPQFLISFYEKMQSDKGSIPDRFSAQQFSDYHSELNMSSLELGDSALYFCASSLDAIGEAFFGQGTRLTVV.

A few counts support this clonotype. The chain is built from TRBV28 and TRBJ1-5; 7 bases line up with TRBD1. V was clipped by 5 bases and J by 7 bases; unmatched bases: 8. CDR3 length: 14 amino acids. CDR1 MDHEN and CDR2 SYDVKM come from the germline V gene. Here the CDR3 DNA reads TGTGCCAGCAGTCCTATGACAGGGAGCCAGCCCCAGCATTTT. This gives the protein CASSPMTGSQPQHF. The entire variable domain, with the rest obtained from reference TRBV28 and TRBJ1-5, is as follows: DVKVTQSSRYLVKRTGEKVFLECVQDMDHENMFWYRQDPGLGLRLIYFSYDVKMKEKGDIPEGYSVSREKKERFSLILESASTNQTSMYLCASSPMTGSQPQHFGDGTRLSIL.

The chain links TRBV15 to TRBJ1-5; D not resolved. The V and J ends lost 1 base and 5 bases respectively, with 9 bases between them. Germline V gives CDR1 LNHNV, CDR2 YYDKDF (reference sequence). CDR3 size: 14 residues. DNA of the CDR3: TGTGCCACCAGCAGAGGGGAGGGCGATCAGCCCCAGCATTTT. It codes for CATSRGEGDQPQHF.

The chain carries TRBV3-1 and TRBJ2-7; the match to TRBD2 covers 7 bases. With V trimmed by 0 bases and J by 7 bases, 6 bases remained unmatched. The CDR3 consists of 14 residues. The germline CDR1 and CDR2 sequences are LGHDT and YNNKEL (reference sequence). CDR3 sequence (DNA): TGTGCCAGCAGCCAAGAACGGACTAGTGGTGAGCAGTACTTC. It encodes CASSQERTSGEQYF.

The CDR3 sequence: CASTPGRRSYNEQFF. The CDR3 DNA follows: TGTGCCAGCACCCCCGGGCGACGCTCCTACAATGAGCAGTTCTTC. This chain uses TRBV28 with TRBJ2-1; D is undetermined. Trimming shortened V by 7 bases and J by 0 bases, and 13 bases separated the two germline ends. From germline, CDR1 is MDHEN and CDR2 SYDVKM. There are 15 residues in the CDR3.

The table lists this clonotype with a count of one. The chain links TRBV11-2 to TRBJ2-1; D is possibly TRBD2 (7 bases). The V gene's germline CDR1 is SGHAT and CDR2 FQNNGV. With 5 bases removed from V and 6 bases from J, the gap between germline ends came to 14 bases. This CDR3 is 14 amino acids long. The CDR3 DNA sequence: TGTGCCAGCAGCAACCGGGGGGCTGGCAATGAGCAGTTCTTC. Protein sequence: CASSNRGAGNEQFF.

This clonotype was found many times. The chain is built from TRBV5-5 and TRBJ1-2; TRBD1 matches 9 bases. This CDR3 region has 15 residues. The V gene's germline CDR1 is SGHKS and CDR2 YYEKEE (reference sequence). The V gene end was trimmed by 4 bases and the J gene end by 3 bases; junction bases not matched to a gene: 7. The DNA of the CDR3 is TGTGCCAGCAGCGGGACAGGGCGCCCTTACTATGGCTACACCTTC. Translation gives CASSGTGRPYYGYTF. Full variable domain (outside the CDR3, taken from reference TRBV5-5 and TRBJ1-2): DAGVTQSPTHLIKTRGQQVTLRCSPISGHKSVSWYQQVLGQGPQFIFQYYEKEERGRGNFPDRFSARQFPNYSSELNVNALLLGDSALYLCASSGTGRPYYGYTFGSGTRLTVV.

There are a few counts of this clonotype. This chain connects TRBV20-1 to TRBJ2-7, with TRBD2 identical over 7 bases. The germline CDR1 and CDR2 sequences are DFQATT and SNEGSKA (reference sequence). The CDR3 covers 13 residues. The CDR3 is CSSSGGGSYEQYF. CDR3 DNA sequence: TGCAGCTCGAGCGGCGGGGGCTCCTACGAGCAGTACTTC.

The genes are TRBV6-5 and TRBJ2-5; the match to TRBD2 covers 11 bases. After removal of 6 bases from V and 5 bases from J, the junction contained 8 bases not matched to a gene. The CDR3 runs to 15 residues. Germline assignment: CDR1 MNHEY and CDR2 SVGAGI. Written as DNA, the CDR3 is TGTGCCAGCAGCTTCGCCCTAGCGGGGGGCGAGACCCAGTACTTC. This codes for CASSFALAGGETQYF.

Only a few counts were recorded for this clonotype. V gene TRBV28 combines with J gene TRBJ1-2; TRBD1 agrees at 7 bases. Germline CDR1 reads MDHEN; CDR2 reads SYDVKM. The CDR3 covers 12 residues. With 6 bases clipped from V and 2 bases from J, the junction kept 0 bases outside the gene matches. The CDR3 DNA is TGTGCCAGCAGGGGACAGAACTATGGCTACACCTTC. Translation: CASRGQNYGYTF.